A selection of T cell receptor beta chains follows, all from one sample in a study of radiotherapy plus CTLA-4 blockade in lung cancer. TCRdb keeps only in-frame clones here, not all; method: immunoSEQ multiplex PCR. Of around 91,000 clones in the sample, 85% to 90% were seen once. The sample here was peripheral blood, taken from a patient treated with radiotherapy plus ipilimumab. The origin of the receptors is a human donor with non-small cell lung cancer that progressed on radiotherapy plus ipilimumab. The CDR3 runs from the conserved cysteine through the conserved F or W. D genes are given only for firm matches. Some rows mark clone size as missing; the rest say once, few, many or name a class of expanded clone.

d_gene	abundance	v_gene	j_gene	CDR3nt	CDR3aa
-	few	TRBV19	TRBJ1-1	TGTGCCAGTACTGTAACTTTAGGGAACACTGAAGCTTTCTTT	CASTVTLGNTEAFF
-	-	TRBV4-1	TRBJ1-4	TGCGCCAGCAGCTCAGGGCCCAGGGGTAATGAAAAACTGTTTTTT	CASSSGPRGNEKLFF
-	-	TRBV6-6	TRBJ1-5	TGTGCCAGCAGTTACTCGAGATTCCAGCCCCAGCATTTT	CASSYSRFQPQHF
-	-	TRBV18	TRBJ1-3	TGTGCCAGCTCGGCCTACAGCTCTGGAAACACCATATATTTT	CASSAYSSGNTIYF
-	-	TRBV6-5	TRBJ2-7	TGTGCCAGCAGCCAGACCCGACAGTCCTACGAGCAGTACTTC	CASSQTRQSYEQYF
-	-	TRBV6-5	TRBJ1-2	TGTGCCACCTCCCGGCCGCGGGGGGAGAATGGCTACACCTTC	CATSRPRGENGYTF
-	few	TRBV10-2	TRBJ1-5	TGCGCCAGCAGTGATTTGGGGAATCAGCCCCAGCATTTT	CASSDLGNQPQHF
-	-	TRBV11-2	TRBJ2-3	TGTGCCAGCAGCTTATTACAACAGAATACGCAGTATTTT	CASSLLQQNTQYF
TRBD1	-	TRBV19	TRBJ1-5	TGTGCCAGTAACCCATCCGGGACAGGGGCCTCGTGGCCCCAGCATTTT	CASNPSGTGASWPQHF
-	-	TRBV5-1	TRBJ2-1	TGCGCCAGCAGGGTAGCGGATACCTACAATGAGCAGTTCTTC	CASRVADTYNEQFF
-	-	TRBV27	TRBJ2-4	TGTGCCAGCAGTTTCGGACCGCGGGGCAAAAACATTCAGTACTTC	CASSFGPRGKNIQYF
-	-	TRBV1	TRBJ2-2	TGCACCAGCAGCCCAGCGGGAGGGCCTTGGGAGCTGTTTTTT	CTSSPAGGPWELFF
TRBD1	-	TRBV18	TRBJ1-1	TGTGCCAGCTCACTAGGACAGGAGGGGAACACTGAAGCTTTCTTT	CASSLGQEGNTEAFF
-	-	TRBV7-2	TRBJ1-1	TGTGCCAGCAGCCCCACAGTCGGGGCAGGGGAAGCTTTCTTT	CASSPTVGAGEAFF
TRBD2	-	TRBV11-2	TRBJ2-1	TGTGCCAGCACCATAGCGGGGACTAGCGGGGCCAAGGGGCAGTTCTTC	CASTIAGTSGAKGQFF
-	once	TRBV18	TRBJ1-1	TGTGCCAGCTCACCACGTCGGGGAGCTTCGAGCACTGAAGCTTTCTTT	CASSPRRGASSTEAFF
-	-	TRBV6-1	TRBJ1-2	TGTGCCAGCAGTGAACGGAGGATTGGTAACAGGAGCCCCTCTAACTATGGCTACACCTTC	CASSERRIGNRSPSNYGYTF
-	-	TRBV7-9	TRBJ2-7	TGTGCCAGCAGCTTAGTGAGCGGTGTTAGCTCCTACGAGCAGTACTTC	CASSLVSGVSSYEQYF
-	-	TRBV5-4	TRBJ1-4	TGTGCCAGCAGCTTGAAAACTCCGGGACCGACTGAAAAACTGTTTTTT	CASSLKTPGPTEKLFF
-	-	TRBV5-4	TRBJ1-4	TGTGCCAGCAGCGCGGGCGGAAAACTGTTTTTT	CASSAGGKLFF
TRBD1	once	TRBV4-1	TRBJ1-1	TGCGCCAGCAGCCTAGGCCTCGGACAGGGAAATACTGAAGCTTTCTTT	CASSLGLGQGNTEAFF
-	once	TRBV5-4	TRBJ2-3	TGTGCCAGCAGCGGGGAAGATACGCAGTATTTT	CASSGEDTQYF
-	-	TRBV6-1	TRBJ2-1	TGTGCCAGCAGTCCGCAGGGCGGGACCTACAATGAGCAGTTCTTC	CASSPQGGTYNEQFF